The 6 T cell receptor beta chains below come from one sample, sequenced in a study of response to subunit inactivated influenza vaccine. TCRdb ran MiXCR on the RT-PCR reads and lists one entry per CDR3 protein. The sample includes more than 550,000 distinct CDR3 sequences, roughly 12% seen only once; the top ten take 10% to 13%. The input for sequencing was PBMCs from blood, taken on the day of vaccination. All receptors come from a man aged 45-60 years who received an inactivated influenza vaccine.

This clonotype was found many times. The V and J genes are TRBV25-1 and TRBJ2-7, with D maybe TRBD2 (6 bases). Trimming removed 1 base from V and 5 bases from J, with 9 bases in between. The CDR3 extends over 13 amino acids. Germline V gene sequence: CDR1 MGHDK, CDR2 SYGVNS. The CDR3, as DNA: TGTGCCAGCAGTGAATTGGAGGGCCACGAGCAGTACTTC. Protein: CASSELEGHEQYF.

The chain links TRBV20-1 to TRBJ2-5; weak D call: TRBD2 (5 bases). This CDR3 comprises 16 residues. V lost 0 bases to trimming and J lost 3 bases, with 17 bases between them. CDR1 is DFQATT, CDR2 SNEGSKA, per germline (reference sequence). The CDR3 DNA reads as TGCAGTGCTAGAGATCGGCTAGCTCTCAGGAAAGAGACCCAGTACTTC. It encodes CSARDRLALRKETQYF.

The chain is built from TRBV19 and TRBJ2-5, with 10 bases that match TRBD2. CDR1 and CDR2 (germline): LNHDA, SQIVND (reference sequence). Trimming took 5 bases from V and 0 from J; bases not matched to a gene: 3. The length of the CDR3 is 15 residues. The CDR3 DNA reads as TGTGCCAGTAGTGTCGGGACTAGCGACCAAGAGACCCAGTACTTC. Translation: CASSVGTSDQETQYF.

The sample holds a few counts of this clonotype. The chain links TRBV5-1 to TRBJ1-4, with D unclear. Trimming cost V 5 bases and J 0 bases, with 11 bases left between them. The CDR3 spans 15 residues. Germline V gives CDR1 SGHRS, CDR2 YFSETQ. CDR3: CASRKDVATNEKLFF. CDR3 DNA: TGCGCCAGCAGAAAGGACGTTGCAACTAATGAAAAACTGTTTTTT.

The sample holds many counts of this clonotype. The chain has TRBV5-1 and TRBJ2-1; D gene ambiguous. The length of the CDR3 is 16 residues. Germline-derived CDR1 and CDR2 are SGHRS and YFSETQ. Trimming cost V 0 bases and J 6 bases, with 16 bases left between them. CDR3 loop: CASSLAARGGSNEQFF. DNA of the CDR3: TGCGCCAGCAGCTTGGCCGCCCGAGGTGGCAGCAATGAGCAGTTCTTC.

CDR3 in DNA: TGTGCCAGCAGCCACAGGGACTCTGGAAACACCATATATTTT. Protein: CASSHRDSGNTIYF. The chain recombines TRBV5-4 with TRBJ1-3; maybe TRBD1 (6 bases). Germline V gives CDR1 SGHNT, CDR2 YYREEE (reference sequence). The CDR3 is 14 amino acids. Trimming removed 4 bases from V and 0 bases from J, with 8 bases in between.